The 18 T cell receptor beta chains presented below share a single source sample, sequenced in a study of blood T cell repertoires in COVID-19. The data were produced by immunoSEQ multiplex PCR, yet TCRdb's version contains in-frame clones alone and is incomplete. This table holds about 200,000 clones, 65% to 90% found once. The sample comprised PBMCs or T cells enriched from blood (not recorded which). The receptors stem from a middle-aged woman with acute COVID-19.

Here the CDR3 DNA reads TGCGCCAGCAGCCTGGACAGGGGCCACGAGCAGTACTTC. Amino acids: CASSLDRGHEQYF. This chain connects TRBV4-1 to TRBJ2-7, with TRBD1 identical over 9 bases. Trimming at V came to 4 bases and at J to 5 bases, leaving 3 bases not matched to a gene. CDR1 and CDR2 (germline): MGHRA, YSYEKL. The CDR3 sequence is 13 residues long.

V usage is TRBV2 and J usage is TRBJ2-2; 9 bases agree with TRBD1. The CDR3 is 14 residues long. Unmatched junction bases numbered 6, after V lost 6 bases and J lost 7 bases. CDR1 and CDR2 from the germline V gene are SNHLY and FYNNEI. CDR3 DNA sequence: TGTGCCAGCAGGGCGGACAGGGGAAGCGGGGAGCTGTTTTTT. This gives the protein CASRADRGSGELFF.

This clone came up a few times. As DNA, the CDR3 is TGTGCCAGCAGCACAGACAGGGGGCGCACAGATACGCAGTATTTT. Amino acids: CASSTDRGRTDTQYF. The rearrangement links TRBV7-2 to TRBJ2-3, with 10 bases matching TRBD1. V lost 5 bases and J lost 1; bases outside the gene matches: 3. The length of the CDR3 is 15 residues. CDR1 is SGHTA, CDR2 FQGNSA, per germline.

The rearrangement joins TRBV11-2 to TRBJ1-4; D not resolved. CDR1 and CDR2 (germline): SGHAT, FQNNGV. Trimming removed 2 bases at V and 2 bases at J, with 12 bases between. This CDR3 contains 16 residues. CDR3 sequence reads: CASSLMHGGTNEKLFF. The CDR3, as DNA: TGTGCCAGCAGCTTAATGCATGGAGGGACTAATGAAAAACTGTTTTTT.

J is TRBJ1-5 and V is TRBV9; TRBD1 matches at 7 bases. The trim removed 4 bases at V and 4 bases at J, leaving 14 bases unmatched. CDR3 length equals 17 residues. Germline CDR1 SGDLS, CDR2 YYNGEE. CDR3 sequence reads: CASSPLFEGAGNQPQHF. The CDR3, as DNA: TGTGCCAGCAGCCCCCTTTTTGAGGGGGCAGGTAATCAGCCCCAGCATTTT.

This chain links TRBV12-3 or TRBV12-4 with TRBJ2-7; 12 nucleotides align to TRBD1. V gave up 6 bases and J gave up 6 bases; unmatched junction bases: 3. The CDR3 sequence is 13 residues long. DNA for the CDR3: TGTGCCAGCAGAGGGACAGGGGGCGGCGAGCAGTACTTC. It translates to CASRGTGGGEQYF.

This chain uses TRBV10-1 with TRBJ2-7; a weak D match, TRBD2 (5 bases). V was clipped by 10 bases and J by 0 bases, with 13 bases between them. The germline gives CDR1 WNHNN, CDR2 SYGVQD (reference sequence). The CDR3 is made up of 13 amino acids. The CDR3 protein is CANRRTVSYEQYF. The CDR3, as DNA: TGCGCCAACCGGAGGACGGTCTCCTACGAGCAGTACTTC.

This clone has only a few counts. The chain couples TRBV7-9 to TRBJ1-1; D is uncertain. V lost 1 base, J lost 8 bases, and 11 bases lay in between. The germline V gene encodes CDR1 SEHNR and CDR2 FQNEAQ (reference sequence). The CDR3 covers 13 residues. CDR3 sequence (DNA): TGTGCCAGCAGCTTAGTCGGGGAGGGAGAAGCTTTCTTT. The encoded protein is CASSLVGEGEAFF.

V usage is TRBV6-5 and J usage is TRBJ2-7; D is possibly TRBD2 (5 bases). Germline CDR1 reads MNHEY; CDR2 reads SVGAGI. This CDR3 is 15 amino acids long. Between the trimmed V and J ends, which lost 0 bases and 0 bases, there was a span of 9 bases. The CDR3 is CASSYSRGPSYEQYF. CDR3 nucleotides: TGTGCCAGCAGTTACTCGCGCGGGCCCTCCTACGAGCAGTACTTC.

The V and J genes are TRBV15 and TRBJ2-1; 10 bases are shared with TRBD2. The CDR3 consists of 15 residues. The V gene end was trimmed by 0 bases and the J gene end by 7 bases; junction bases not matched to a gene: 3. CDR1 is LNHNV and CDR2 is YYDKDF in the germline V gene (reference sequence). CDR3 protein: CATSRDELAGNEQFF. The CDR3 DNA reads as TGTGCCACCAGCAGAGATGAACTAGCGGGGAATGAGCAGTTCTTC.

The chain carries TRBV3-1 (or the pseudogene TRBV3-2) and TRBJ2-7; D gene unclear. Trimming pared 0 bases from V and 7 bases from J, leaving 13 bases between. Germline CDR1 is LGHDT and CDR2 is YNNKEL (reference sequence). The length of the CDR3 is 14 residues. The CDR3 reads CASSQEEFTGEQYF. The CDR3 bases are TGTGCCAGCAGCCAAGAAGAATTTACCGGGGAGCAGTACTTC.

This clone showed up just once. This chain connects TRBV6-4 to TRBJ1-1; no reliable D call. V was pared by 6 bases and J by 4 bases, with 12 bases between. This CDR3 contains 13 residues. The germline V gene has CDR1 MRHNA and CDR2 SNTAGT. CDR3 region: CASRERAATEAFF. The CDR3 nucleotides read TGTGCCAGCAGAGAGAGGGCGGCCACTGAAGCTTTCTTT.

This chain connects TRBV7-9 to TRBJ2-3, with D perhaps matching TRBD1 (5 bases). CDR1 and CDR2 (germline): SEHNR, FQNEAQ (reference sequence). This CDR3 has 14 amino acids. The V gene lost 5 bases and the J gene lost 4 bases, with 13 bases spanning the gap. The CDR3 protein is CASSRSGASDTQYF. In DNA form, the CDR3 reads TGTGCCAGCAGCCGCTCTGGGGCGTCAGATACGCAGTATTTT.

This chain connects TRBV9 to TRBJ2-3, with 7 bases lining up with TRBD1. Losses at the gene ends were 4 bases for V and 8 bases for J; bases not matched to a gene: 16. The germline V gene encodes CDR1 SGDLS and CDR2 YYNGEE. This CDR3 spans 16 amino acids. Here the CDR3 reads CASSFGQALSRGTQYF. DNA of the CDR3: TGTGCCAGCAGCTTCGGACAGGCCCTCAGTAGGGGTACGCAGTATTTT.

The chain recombines TRBV13 with TRBJ2-7; tentative D call: TRBD2 (6 bases). Per the germline V gene, CDR1 is PRHDT and CDR2 is FYEKMQ (reference sequence). This CDR3 spans 13 amino acids. Trimming took off 5 bases at V and 7 bases at J, with 15 bases between the two ends. In nucleotides, the CDR3 is TGTGCCAGCAGCCCGGCGGCGGGATCTGAGCAGTACTTC. It translates to CASSPAAGSEQYF.

The rearrangement uses TRBV3-1 (or the pseudogene TRBV3-2) and TRBJ2-7; a weak D match, TRBD1 (6 bases). The CDR3 has 11 amino acids. CDR1 and CDR2 from the germline V gene are LGHDT and YNNKEL (reference sequence). V was pared by 6 bases and J by 5 bases, with 8 bases between. The CDR3 coding sequence is TGTGCCAGCAGGGGGGCCCACGAGCAGTACTTC. Translated, it gives CASRGAHEQYF.

The gene calls are TRBV5-1 and TRBJ2-5; perhaps TRBD1 as D (6 bases). V was trimmed by 0 bases and J by 0 bases, leaving 21 bases between them. Germline V lookup: CDR1 SGHRS, CDR2 YFSETQ. CDR3 length equals 19 residues. For the CDR3, the DNA is TGCGCCAGCAGCTTGGCTGGCGTCCCAGGGGCGAGCCACCAAGAGACCCAGTACTTC. This sequence encodes CASSLAGVPGASHQETQYF.

V gene TRBV29-1 combines with J gene TRBJ2-1, with TRBD2 identical over 8 bases. The germline V gene encodes CDR1 SQVTM and CDR2 ANQGSEA. The CDR3 has 14 amino acids. Losses at the gene ends were 6 bases for V and 1 base for J; bases not matched to a gene: 5. The CDR3 coding sequence is TGCAGCGTGGGGGGACTAGTATCCTACAATGAGCAGTTCTTC. Its translation: CSVGGLVSYNEQFF.